A selection of T cell receptor beta chains follows, all from one sample in a study of cytomegalovirus exposure and HLA in healthy donors. Clones were sequenced by immunoSEQ multiplex PCR, and TCRdb holds only the in-frame ones, with some missing. The sample yields some 54,000 clones, about 73% seen once. Sequencing used PBMCs. These receptors all stem from a man between 18 and 35 years old in good health and CMV-seronegative. The CDR3 runs from the conserved cysteine through the conserved F or W. Fields, in order: J gene, clone size, D gene, V gene, CDR3 protein, CDR3 DNA. A D gene is named only where the DNA matches it firmly. Not all rows give a size; the values are once, few, many and, for expanded clones, a class.

>TRBJ1-6|few|-|TRBV30
CAWSGYRVVNSPLHF
TGTGCCTGGAGTGGCTACAGGGTGGTTAATTCACCCCTCCACTTT
>TRBJ1-1|-|-|TRBV13
CASSSLVDAGEAFF
TGTGCCAGCAGCTCACTGGTGGATGCGGGTGAAGCTTTCTTT
>TRBJ2-7|-|TRBD2|TRBV6-5
CASSYGLAVSYEQYF
TGTGCCAGCAGTTACGGGCTAGCGGTCTCCTACGAGCAGTACTTC
>TRBJ1-5|few|-|TRBV25-1
CASSVGSNQPQHF
TGTGCCAGCAGTGTCGGTTCCAATCAGCCCCAGCATTTT
>TRBJ1-1|-|-|TRBV28
CASSSQPWPEAFF
TGTGCCAGCAGTTCTCAACCTTGGCCTGAAGCTTTCTTT
>TRBJ1-1|-|-|TRBV2
CASSGVVGRATEAFF
TGTGCCAGCAGTGGAGTTGTAGGGAGGGCCACTGAAGCTTTCTTT
>TRBJ1-4|-|TRBD1|TRBV30
CAWSPQQGEKLFF
TGTGCCTGGAGTCCACAACAGGGGGAAAAACTGTTTTTT
>TRBJ2-7|-|TRBD2|TRBV28
CASSSGTSGRADEQYF
TGTGCCAGCAGTTCCGGGACTAGCGGGAGGGCCGACGAGCAGTACTTC
>TRBJ1-2|-|-|TRBV27
CATTDSSTYGYTF
TGTGCCACCACGGACAGTTCTACCTATGGCTACACCTTC
>TRBJ2-3|-|TRBD1|TRBV6-4
CASSGQGGTDTQYF
TGTGCCAGCAGCGGACAGGGTGGCACAGATACGCAGTATTTT
>TRBJ1-5|-|-|TRBV5-4
CASSLLQGWLNQPQHF
TGTGCCAGCAGCCTCCTCCAGGGGTGGCTCAATCAGCCCCAGCATTTT
>TRBJ2-3|few|TRBD2|TRBV5-4
CASSLVGGNTDTQYF
TGTGCCAGCAGCTTGGTCGGGGGGAACACAGATACGCAGTATTTT
>TRBJ2-7|-|TRBD1|TRBV2
CVVPGTAGTPYEQYF
TGTGTCGTACCCGGGACAGCCGGGACCCCCTACGAGCAGTACTTC
>TRBJ2-7|once|-|TRBV10-1
CASSETGNLLHEQYF
TGCGCCAGCAGTGAGACAGGTAACCTCCTCCACGAGCAGTACTTC
>TRBJ2-7|-|-|TRBV7-3
CASSPNGGYEQYF
TGTGCCAGCAGCCCTAATGGCGGCTACGAGCAGTACTTC
>TRBJ2-1|-|-|TRBV4-3
CASSRTLPSSYNEQFF
TGCGCCAGCAGCAGGACACTTCCAAGCTCCTACAATGAGCAGTTCTTC
>TRBJ1-2|-|TRBD1|TRBV28
CASSPRGWGNYGYTF
TGTGCCAGCAGCCCCAGGGGGTGGGGTAACTATGGCTACACCTTC
>TRBJ1-5|-|-|TRBV5-1
CASSLVAGPNQPQHF
TGCGCCAGCAGCTTGGTTGCAGGGCCCAATCAGCCCCAGCATTTT
>TRBJ1-5|once|TRBD1|TRBV28
CASRPQGDGQPQHF
TGTGCCAGCAGGCCTCAGGGGGACGGGCAGCCCCAGCATTTT
>TRBJ1-4|-|-|TRBV2
CASSDLGEKLFF
TGTGCCAGCAGTGATCTAGGTGAAAAACTGTTTTTT
>TRBJ2-7|once|TRBD2|TRBV7-9
CASSPGLAGLGEEQYF
TGTGCCAGCAGCCCAGGACTAGCGGGACTAGGGGAGGAGCAGTACTTC
>TRBJ2-7|-|TRBD2|TRBV6-6
CASRNGLAGVEQYF
TGTGCCAGCAGGAATGGGCTAGCGGGGGTCGAGCAGTACTTC
>TRBJ1-2|-|-|TRBV6-1
CASSEVQVANYGYTF
TGTGCCAGCAGTGAAGTCCAGGTAGCTAACTATGGCTACACCTTC
>TRBJ1-1|-|TRBD1|TRBV18
CASSPLDRDAEAFF
TGTGCCAGCTCACCACTCGACAGGGACGCTGAAGCTTTCTTT
>TRBJ2-3|once|-|TRBV27
CASSLSETGRGVTDTQYF
TGTGCCAGCAGTTTATCCGAAACTGGCAGGGGAGTCACAGATACGCAGTATTTT
>TRBJ1-5|-|-|TRBV6-5
CASSYSSTGNQPQHF
TGTGCCAGCAGTTACTCGAGTACGGGGAATCAGCCCCAGCATTTT
>TRBJ2-2|few|-|TRBV4-2
CASSHLSGELFF
TGTGCCAGCAGCCACCTCTCCGGGGAGCTGTTTTTT
>TRBJ1-1|-|-|TRBV4-1
CASSLAGVTEAFF
TGCGCCAGCAGCCTGGCAGGCGTCACTGAAGCTTTCTTT
>TRBJ1-5|-|-|TRBV5-6
CASSIVGQNQPQHF
TGTGCCAGCAGTATCGTCGGACAGAATCAGCCCCAGCATTTT
>TRBJ2-6|once|TRBD1|TRBV28
CASRSSTGAAGANVLTF
TGTGCCAGCAGATCTTCGACAGGGGCGGCTGGGGCCAACGTCCTGACTTTC
>TRBJ2-5|-|-|TRBV29-1
CSVEDLLGGRPGETQYF
TGCAGCGTTGAAGATCTTCTGGGAGGCCGGCCGGGGGAGACCCAGTACTTC
>TRBJ1-6|-|-|TRBV27
CASSPGQRFSPLHF
TGTGCCAGCAGTCCAGGACAGCGCTTTTCACCCCTCCACTTT
>TRBJ2-1|-|TRBD2|TRBV9
CASSVGSGYNEQFF
TGTGCCAGCAGCGTAGGTAGCGGGTACAATGAGCAGTTCTTC
>TRBJ1-5|-|-|TRBV28
CASSRPRQSNQPQHF
TGTGCCAGCAGCAGGCCTCGACAGAGCAATCAGCCCCAGCATTTT
>TRBJ2-5|-|TRBD1|TRBV5-1
CASSYGQGRRETQYF
TGCGCCAGCAGTTACGGACAGGGGAGGAGAGAGACCCAGTACTTC